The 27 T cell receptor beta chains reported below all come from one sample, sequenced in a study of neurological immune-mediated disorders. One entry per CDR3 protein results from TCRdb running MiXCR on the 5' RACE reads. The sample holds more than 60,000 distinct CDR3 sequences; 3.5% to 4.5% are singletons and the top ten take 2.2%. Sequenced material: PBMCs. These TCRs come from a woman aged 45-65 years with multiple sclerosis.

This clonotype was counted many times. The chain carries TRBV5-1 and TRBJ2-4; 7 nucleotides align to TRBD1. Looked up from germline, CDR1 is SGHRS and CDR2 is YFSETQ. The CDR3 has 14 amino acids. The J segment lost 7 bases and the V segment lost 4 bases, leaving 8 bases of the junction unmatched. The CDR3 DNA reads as TGCGCCAGCAGCGCGGACAGGCGAGGGAACATTCAGTACTTC. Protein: CASSADRRGNIQYF.

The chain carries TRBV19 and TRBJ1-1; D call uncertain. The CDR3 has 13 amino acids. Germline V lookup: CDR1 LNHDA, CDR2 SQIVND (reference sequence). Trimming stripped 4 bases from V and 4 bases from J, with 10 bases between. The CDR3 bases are TGTGCCAGTAGTAGGACGGTTTCCACTGAAGCTTTCTTT. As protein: CASSRTVSTEAFF.

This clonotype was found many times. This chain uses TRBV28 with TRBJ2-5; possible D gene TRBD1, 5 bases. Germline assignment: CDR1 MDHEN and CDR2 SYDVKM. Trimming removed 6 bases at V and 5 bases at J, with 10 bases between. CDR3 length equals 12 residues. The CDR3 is CASRQALETQYF. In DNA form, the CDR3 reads TGTGCCAGCAGACAGGCCTTGGAGACCCAGTACTTC.

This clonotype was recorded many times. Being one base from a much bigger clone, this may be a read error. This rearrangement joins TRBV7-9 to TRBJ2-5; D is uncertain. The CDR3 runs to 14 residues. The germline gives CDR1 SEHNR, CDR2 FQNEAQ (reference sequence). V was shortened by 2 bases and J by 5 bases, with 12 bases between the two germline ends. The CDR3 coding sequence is TGTGCCAGCAGCTTATCAAGCTTGGGGGAGACCCAGTACTTC. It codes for CASSLSSLGETQYF.

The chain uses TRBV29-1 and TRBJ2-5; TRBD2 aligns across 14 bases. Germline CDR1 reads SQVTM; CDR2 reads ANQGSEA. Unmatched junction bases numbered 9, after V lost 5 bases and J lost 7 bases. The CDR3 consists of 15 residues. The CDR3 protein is CSVSGLAGEAGTQYF. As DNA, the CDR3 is TGCAGCGTTTCGGGACTAGCGGGAGAAGCCGGGACCCAGTACTTC.

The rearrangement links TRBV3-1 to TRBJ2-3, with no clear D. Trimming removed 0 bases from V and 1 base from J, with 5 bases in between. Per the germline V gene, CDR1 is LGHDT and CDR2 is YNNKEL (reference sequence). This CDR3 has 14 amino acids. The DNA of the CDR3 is TGTGCCAGCAGCCAAGATATCGGCACAGATACGCAGTATTTT. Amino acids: CASSQDIGTDTQYF.

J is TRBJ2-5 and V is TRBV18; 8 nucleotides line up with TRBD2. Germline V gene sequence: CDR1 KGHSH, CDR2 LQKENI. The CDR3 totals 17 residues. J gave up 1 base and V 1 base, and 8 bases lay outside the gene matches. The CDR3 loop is CASSPRPGGVSQETQYF. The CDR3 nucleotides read TGTGCCAGCTCACCACGCCCGGGAGGGGTGTCCCAAGAGACCCAGTACTTC.

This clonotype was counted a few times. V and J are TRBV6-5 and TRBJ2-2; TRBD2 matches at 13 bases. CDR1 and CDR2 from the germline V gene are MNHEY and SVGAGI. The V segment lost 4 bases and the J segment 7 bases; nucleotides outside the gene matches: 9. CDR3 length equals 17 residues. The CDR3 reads CASSSTSGRGSVGELFF. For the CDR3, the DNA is TGTGCCAGCAGTTCCACTAGCGGGAGGGGTTCGGTCGGGGAGCTGTTTTTT.

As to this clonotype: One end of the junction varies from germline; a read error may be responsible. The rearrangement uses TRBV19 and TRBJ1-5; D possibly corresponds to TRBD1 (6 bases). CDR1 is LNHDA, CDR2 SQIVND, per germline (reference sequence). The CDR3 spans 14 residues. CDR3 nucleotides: TGTGCCAGTGCGAGGACAGTTTTCAATCAGCCCCAGAATTTT. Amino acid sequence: CASARTVFNQPQNF.

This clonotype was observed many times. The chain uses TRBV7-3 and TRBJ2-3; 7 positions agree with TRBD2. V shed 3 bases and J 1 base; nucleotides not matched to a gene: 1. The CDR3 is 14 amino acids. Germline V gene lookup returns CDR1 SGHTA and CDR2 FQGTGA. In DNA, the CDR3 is TGTGCCAGCAGCTTCCTAGCGGGCACAGATACGCAGTATTTT. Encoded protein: CASSFLAGTDTQYF.

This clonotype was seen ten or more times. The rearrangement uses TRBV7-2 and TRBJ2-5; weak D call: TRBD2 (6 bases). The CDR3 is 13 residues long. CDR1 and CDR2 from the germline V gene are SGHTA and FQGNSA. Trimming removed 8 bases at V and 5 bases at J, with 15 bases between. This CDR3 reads CASGLASFETQYF. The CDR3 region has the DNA TGTGCCAGCGGCCTAGCGTCTTTTGAGACCCAGTACTTC.

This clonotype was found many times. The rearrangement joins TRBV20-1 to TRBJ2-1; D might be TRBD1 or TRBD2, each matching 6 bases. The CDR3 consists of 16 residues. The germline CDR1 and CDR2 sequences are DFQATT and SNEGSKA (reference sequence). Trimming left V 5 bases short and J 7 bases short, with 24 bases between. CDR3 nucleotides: TGCAGTGCTTCTTTGACGGGGGCGGGTTCGGGGAATGAGCAGTTCTTC. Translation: CSASLTGAGSGNEQFF.

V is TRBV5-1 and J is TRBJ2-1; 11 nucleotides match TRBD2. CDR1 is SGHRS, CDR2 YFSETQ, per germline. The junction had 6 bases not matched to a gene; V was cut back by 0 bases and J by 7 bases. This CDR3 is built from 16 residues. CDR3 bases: TGCGCCAGCAGCTTGGTACTAGCGGGAGATCGGAATGAGCAGTTCTTC. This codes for CASSLVLAGDRNEQFF.

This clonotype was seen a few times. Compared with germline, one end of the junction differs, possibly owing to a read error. The DNA of the CDR3 is TGCAGTGCTAGAACCCAGGTTAGCAATCAGCCCCAGAATTTT. Protein product: CSARTQVSNQPQNF. V usage is TRBV20-1 and J usage is TRBJ1-5; no clear D gene. Germline V gives CDR1 DFQATT, CDR2 SNEGSKA (reference sequence). The CDR3 spans 14 residues.

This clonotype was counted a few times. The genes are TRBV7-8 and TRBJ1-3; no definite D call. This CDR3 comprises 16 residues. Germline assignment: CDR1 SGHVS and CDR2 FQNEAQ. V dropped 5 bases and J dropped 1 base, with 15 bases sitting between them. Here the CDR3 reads CASSRLQARSGNTIYF. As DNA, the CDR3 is TGTGCCAGCAGCCGACTGCAGGCGAGATCTGGAAACACCATATATTTT.

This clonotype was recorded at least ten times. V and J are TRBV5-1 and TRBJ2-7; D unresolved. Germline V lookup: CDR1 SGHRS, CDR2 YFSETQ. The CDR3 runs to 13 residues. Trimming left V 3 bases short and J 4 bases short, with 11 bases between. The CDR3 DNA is TGCGCCAGCAGCTCATCCAAGGGATACGAGCAGTACTTC. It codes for CASSSSKGYEQYF.

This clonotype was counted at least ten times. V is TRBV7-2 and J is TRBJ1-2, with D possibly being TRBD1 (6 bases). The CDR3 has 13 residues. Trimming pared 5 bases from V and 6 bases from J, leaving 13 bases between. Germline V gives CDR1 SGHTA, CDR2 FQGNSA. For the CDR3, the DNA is TGTGCCAGCAGCCGGGCCCAGGGGAATGGCTACACCTTC. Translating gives CASSRAQGNGYTF.

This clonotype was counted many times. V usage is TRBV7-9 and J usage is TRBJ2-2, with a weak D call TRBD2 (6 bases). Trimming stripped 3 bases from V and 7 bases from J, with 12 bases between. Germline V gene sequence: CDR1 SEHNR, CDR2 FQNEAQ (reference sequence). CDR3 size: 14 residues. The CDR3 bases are TGTGCCAGCAGCTTTAGCGGCAAGAGCGGGGAGCTGTTTTTT. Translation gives CASSFSGKSGELFF.

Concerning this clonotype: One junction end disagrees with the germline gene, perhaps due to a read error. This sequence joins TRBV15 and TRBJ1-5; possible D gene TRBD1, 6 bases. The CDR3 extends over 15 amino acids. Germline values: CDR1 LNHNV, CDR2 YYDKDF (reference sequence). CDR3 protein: CATSRDRGGNQPQNF. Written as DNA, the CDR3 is TGTGCCACCAGCAGAGACAGGGGCGGCAATCAGCCCCAGAATTTT.

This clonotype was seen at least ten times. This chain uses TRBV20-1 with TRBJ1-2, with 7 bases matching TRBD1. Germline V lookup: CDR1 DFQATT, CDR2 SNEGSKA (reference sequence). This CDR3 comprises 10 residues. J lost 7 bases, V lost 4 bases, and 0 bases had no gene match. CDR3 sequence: CSAKGAGYTF. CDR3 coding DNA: TGCAGTGCTAAGGGGGCTGGCTACACCTTC.

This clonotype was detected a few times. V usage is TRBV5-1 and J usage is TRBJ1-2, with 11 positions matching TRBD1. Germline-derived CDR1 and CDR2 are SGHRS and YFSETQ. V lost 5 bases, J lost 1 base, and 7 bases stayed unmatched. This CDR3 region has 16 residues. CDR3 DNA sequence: TGCGCCAGCAGGCCTGGACAGGGGGCGGGTAACTATGGCTACACCTTC. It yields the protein CASRPGQGAGNYGYTF.

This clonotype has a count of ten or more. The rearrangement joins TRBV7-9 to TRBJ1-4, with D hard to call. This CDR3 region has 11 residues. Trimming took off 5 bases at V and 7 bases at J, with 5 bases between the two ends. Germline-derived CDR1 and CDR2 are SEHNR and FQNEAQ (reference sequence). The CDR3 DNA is TGTGCCAGCAGCCGTTCTGAAAAACTGTTTTTT. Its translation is CASSRSEKLFF.

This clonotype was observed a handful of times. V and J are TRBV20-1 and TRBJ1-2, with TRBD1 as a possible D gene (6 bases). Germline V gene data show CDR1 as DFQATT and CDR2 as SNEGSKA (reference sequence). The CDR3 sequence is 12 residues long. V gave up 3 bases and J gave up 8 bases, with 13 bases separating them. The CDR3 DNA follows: TGCAGTGCTAGGTCTGGGGGCGCAGGCTACACCTTC. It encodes CSARSGGAGYTF.

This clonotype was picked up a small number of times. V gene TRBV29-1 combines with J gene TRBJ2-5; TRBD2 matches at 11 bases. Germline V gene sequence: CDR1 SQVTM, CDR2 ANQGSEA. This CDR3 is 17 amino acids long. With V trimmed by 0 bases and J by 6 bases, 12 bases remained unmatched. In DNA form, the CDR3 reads TGCAGCGTTGAAGATCGCCTCACTAGCGGGAGCGGGAAGACCCAGTACTTC. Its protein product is CSVEDRLTSGSGKTQYF. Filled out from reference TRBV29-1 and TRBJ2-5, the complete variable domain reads SAVISQKPSRDICQRGTSLTIQCQVDSQVTMMFWYRQQPGQSLTLIATANQGSEATYESGFVIDKFPISRPNLTFSTLTVSNMSPEDSSIYLCSVEDRLTSGSGKTQYFGPGTRLLVL.

CDR3: CASSYPTGAAEQYF. The CDR3 DNA sequence: TGTGCCAGCAGTTACCCGACAGGAGCTGCCGAGCAGTACTTC. The chain links TRBV6-2 or TRBV6-3 to TRBJ2-7, with D tentatively TRBD1 (6 bases). Per germline, CDR1 MNHEY and CDR2 SVGEGT. Between the trimmed V and J ends, which lost 2 bases and 6 bases, there was a span of 14 bases. CDR3 length: 14 amino acids.

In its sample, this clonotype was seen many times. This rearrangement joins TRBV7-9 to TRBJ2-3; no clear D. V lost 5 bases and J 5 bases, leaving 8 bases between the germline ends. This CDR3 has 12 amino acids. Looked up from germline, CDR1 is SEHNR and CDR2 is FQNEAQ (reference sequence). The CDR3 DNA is TGTGCCAGCAGCCCTCGCAAAGATACGCAGTATTTT. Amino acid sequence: CASSPRKDTQYF.

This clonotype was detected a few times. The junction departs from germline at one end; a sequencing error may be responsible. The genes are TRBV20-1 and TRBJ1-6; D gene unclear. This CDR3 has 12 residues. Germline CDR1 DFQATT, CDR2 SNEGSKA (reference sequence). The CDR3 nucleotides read TGCAGTGCTGGTGGACCTCTTTCGCCCCTCAACTTT. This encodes CSAGGPLSPLNF.